These 29 T cell receptor beta chains share one sample of origin, sequenced in a study of shared clonotypes between healthy human individuals. Clones were sequenced by immunoSEQ multiplex PCR, and TCRdb holds only the in-frame ones, with some missing. The sample carries some 2,000,000 clones, approximately 95% recorded once. CD8 cells regarded as naive lacked CD45RO, were positively chosen for CCR7, and omitted terminally differentiated effector memory CD45RA+ cells. The sequencing sample was made of naive CD8+ T cells sorted from blood. The receptors were gathered from a man in his late teens or twenties in good health.

The rearrangement joins TRBV5-4 to TRBJ2-1, with D tentatively TRBD2 (6 bases). The CDR3 spans 12 residues. Trimming took off 2 bases at V and 11 bases at J, with 11 bases between the two ends. Germline CDR1 SGHNT, CDR2 YYREEE (reference sequence). CDR3 bases: TGTGCCAGCAGCTTCAGGGACTCTCAGCAGTTCTTC. Protein: CASSFRDSQQFF.

The V gene is TRBV5-1, the J gene TRBJ2-5; 10 bases fit TRBD1. Germline trimming cut 4 bases from V and 2 bases from J; bases unmatched to any gene: 8. Germline values: CDR1 SGHRS, CDR2 YFSETQ. The CDR3 is 16 amino acids. CDR3 DNA sequence: TGCGCCAGCAGCAGGGGCCCGGGACAGGGGCAAGAGACCCAGTACTTC. It is translated as CASSRGPGQGQETQYF.

V and J are TRBV9 and TRBJ2-1, with 10 bases aligning to TRBD1. Per germline, CDR1 SGDLS and CDR2 YYNGEE. V shed 2 bases, J shed 4 bases, and the junction held 3 bases outside the gene matches. The CDR3 loop spans 15 amino acids. The CDR3: CASSVWDRGYNEQFF. As DNA, the CDR3 is TGTGCCAGCAGCGTCTGGGACAGGGGTTACAATGAGCAGTTCTTC.

The rearrangement uses TRBV18 and TRBJ2-4; 8 bases are a match to TRBD1. The germline CDR1 and CDR2 sequences are KGHSH and LQKENI. V trimming: 2 bases; J trimming: 0 bases; junction bases outside the gene matches: 6. This CDR3 has 17 residues. CDR3 amino acids: CASSPGKDREAKNIQYF. The CDR3 nucleotides are TGTGCCAGCTCACCAGGAAAGGACAGGGAAGCCAAAAACATTCAGTACTTC.

The J gene is TRBJ2-2, the V gene TRBV4-1; D uncertain. Germline V lookup: CDR1 MGHRA, CDR2 YSYEKL. With 0 bases removed from V and 4 bases from J, the gap between germline ends came to 9 bases. The CDR3 runs to 15 residues. The CDR3: CASSQDWYSTGELFF. CDR3 nucleotides: TGCGCCAGCAGCCAAGATTGGTATAGCACCGGGGAGCTGTTTTTT.

V gene TRBV7-8 combines with J gene TRBJ2-5; 14 bases are a match to TRBD2. V lost 1 base, J lost 5 bases, and 6 bases stayed unmatched. CDR1 and CDR2 from the germline V gene are SGHVS and FQNEAQ. CDR3 length equals 17 residues. CDR3 amino acids: CASSLGLAGGSGETQYF. CDR3 bases: TGTGCCAGCAGCTTAGGACTAGCGGGAGGGTCGGGGGAGACCCAGTACTTC.

The chain is built from TRBV4-3 and TRBJ2-3; TRBD2 agrees at 7 bases. The CDR3 contains 17 residues. V lost 0 bases to trimming and J lost 0 bases; unmatched junction nucleotides: 6. Per the germline V gene, CDR1 is LGHNA and CDR2 is YSLEER. CDR3 sequence reads: CASSQDPSGASTDTQYF. CDR3 nucleotides: TGCGCCAGCAGCCAAGATCCTAGCGGAGCTAGCACAGATACGCAGTATTTT.

This chain joins TRBV7-2 and TRBJ2-2; no reliable D call. In germline, CDR1 is SGHTA, CDR2 FQGNSA. V lost 2 bases, J lost 2 bases, and 6 bases lay in between. The CDR3 extends over 14 amino acids. This CDR3 is CASSLLGNTGELFF. CDR3 bases: TGTGCCAGCAGCTTACTGGGCAACACCGGGGAGCTGTTTTTT.

This clone was recorded only once. The chain employs TRBV6-1 and TRBJ2-7, with D uncertain. The CDR3 consists of 13 residues. Trimming shortened V by 5 bases and J by 3 bases, and 11 bases separated the two germline ends. Germline V gene sequence: CDR1 MNHNS, CDR2 SASEGT. This CDR3 reads CASSQRRSYEQYF. For the CDR3, the DNA is TGTGCCAGCAGTCAAAGGAGAAGCTACGAGCAGTACTTC.

The J gene is TRBJ2-1, the V gene TRBV6-5, with 8 bases identical to TRBD1. This CDR3 is built from 16 residues. J was trimmed by 4 bases and V by 0 bases; bases with no gene match: 5. Germline CDR1 and CDR2: MNHEY and SVGAGI. DNA for the CDR3: TGTGCCAGCAGTTACTCTCAGGGGGCAAGGTACAATGAGCAGTTCTTC. This gives the protein CASSYSQGARYNEQFF.

This chain links TRBV6-1 with TRBJ2-7, with 9 bases aligning to TRBD2. The CDR3 runs 13 residues. The germline CDR1 and CDR2 sequences are MNHNS and SASEGT. The chain's CDR3 is CVPPSGKGYEQYF. In nucleotides, the CDR3 is TGTGTACCTCCTAGCGGGAAGGGATACGAGCAGTACTTC.

The chain has TRBV13 and TRBJ2-7, with TRBD2 identical over 9 bases. This CDR3 has 15 residues. The germline V gene has CDR1 PRHDT and CDR2 FYEKMQ (reference sequence). V lost 5 bases and J lost 3; bases outside the gene matches: 8. CDR3 sequence reads: CASSRQTSGIYEQYF. Written as DNA, the CDR3 is TGTGCCAGCAGCCGACAGACTAGCGGTATCTACGAGCAGTACTTC.

A note on this clone: Distinct nucleotide sequences in the sample also encode this CDR3. The CDR3 reads CASSQDPNEKLFF. In DNA form, the CDR3 reads TGCGCCAGCAGCCAGGACCCTAATGAAAAACTGTTTTTT. V and J are TRBV4-1 and TRBJ1-4; D is uncertain. CDR1 MGHRA and CDR2 YSYEKL come from the germline V gene. V was pared by 3 bases and J by 3 bases, with 5 bases between. This CDR3 spans 13 amino acids.

This rearrangement joins TRBV4-1 to TRBJ1-5; D is perhaps TRBD1 (5 bases). Trimming stripped 0 bases from V and 5 bases from J, with 14 bases between. The CDR3 totals 16 residues. Germline V CDR1 and CDR2: MGHRA, YSYEKL. CDR3 loop: CASSQEPTGWDQPQHF. CDR3 coding DNA: TGCGCCAGCAGCCAAGAACCCACAGGATGGGATCAGCCCCAGCATTTT.

CDR3 in amino acids: CASSHSREGLLRGYTF. CDR3 sequence (DNA): TGTGCCAGCAGCCATTCCAGGGAGGGCCTCCTTCGCGGCTACACCTTC. This chain connects TRBV7-6 to TRBJ1-2; perhaps TRBD1 as D (5 bases). The CDR3 has 16 residues. Looked up from germline, CDR1 is SGHVS and CDR2 is FNYEAQ. Trimming took off 5 bases at V and 8 bases at J, with 24 bases between the two ends.

This clone was detected once. The CDR3 nucleotides read TGTGCCTGGATCACGGGGGGCTACTCTGGAAACACCATATATTTT. Amino acid sequence: CAWITGGYSGNTIYF. This chain links TRBV30 with TRBJ1-3, with TRBD1 as a possible D gene (6 bases). This CDR3 comprises 15 residues. The germline V and J ends were trimmed by 4 bases and 0 bases, with 13 bases remaining between them. CDR1 is GTSNPN and CDR2 is SVGIG in the germline V gene (reference sequence).

The chain employs TRBV6-5 and TRBJ2-7; TRBD1 or TRBD2 may be the D gene (6 bases each). The CDR3 spans 14 residues. The germline V gene has CDR1 MNHEY and CDR2 SVGAGI. With 4 bases removed from V and 3 bases from J, the gap between germline ends came to 13 bases. For the CDR3, the DNA is TGTGCCAGCAGTTTCAGGGGAGGCCACTACGAGCAGTACTTC. Translated, it gives CASSFRGGHYEQYF.

V gene TRBV12-5 combines with J gene TRBJ2-1, with D unclear. This CDR3 spans 12 amino acids. Germline V gene data show CDR1 as LGHNT and CDR2 as FRNRAP. Trimming cost V 4 bases and J 9 bases, with 10 bases left between them. The CDR3 DNA is TGTGCTAGTGGTTCCTTAGCCCCTGAGCAGTTCTTC. Amino acids: CASGSLAPEQFF.

This clone appeared a single time. The J gene is TRBJ1-6, the V gene TRBV4-1, with 11 bases lining up with TRBD1. This CDR3 contains 18 residues. Germline lookup yields CDR1 MGHRA and CDR2 YSYEKL. J gave up 1 base and V 4 bases, and 6 bases lay outside the gene matches. The CDR3 sequence is CASSPGQGELSYNSPLHF. CDR3 DNA: TGCGCCAGCAGCCCGGGACAGGGGGAGTTATCCTATAATTCACCCCTCCACTTT.

The rearrangement joins TRBV27 to TRBJ2-7; D is undetermined. The V gene lost 8 bases and the J gene lost 0 bases, with 11 bases spanning the gap. This CDR3 has 13 amino acids. The germline V gene has CDR1 MNHEY and CDR2 SMNVEV (reference sequence). The DNA for the CDR3 is TGTGCCAGCGCCCCTGACGGCTCCTACGAGCAGTACTTC. Protein sequence: CASAPDGSYEQYF.

As regards this clone: The sample carries other DNA sequences with the same CDR3. This chain joins TRBV11-2 and TRBJ1-1; possibly TRBD1 for D (6 bases). V lost 5 bases and J lost 0, with 10 bases in between. The CDR3 runs 14 residues. The germline V gene has CDR1 SGHAT and CDR2 FQNNGV. CDR3 protein: CASSLAGVNTEAFF. CDR3 bases: TGTGCCAGCAGCCTTGCAGGGGTGAACACTGAAGCTTTCTTT.

The chain has TRBV9 and TRBJ1-4; D may be TRBD1 (6 bases). Trimming cost V 4 bases and J 0 bases, with 10 bases left between them. This CDR3 is built from 15 residues. CDR1 and CDR2 (germline): SGDLS, YYNGEE. The CDR3 is CASSLDSSTNEKLFF. In DNA form, the CDR3 reads TGTGCCAGCAGCTTGGACAGTTCAACTAATGAAAAACTGTTTTTT. The complete variable domain, with remaining parts taken from reference TRBV9 and TRBJ1-4, reads DSGVTQTPKHLITATGQRVTLRCSPRSGDLSVYWYQQSLDQGLQFLIQYYNGEERAKGNILERFSAQQFPDLHSELNLSSLELGDSALYFCASSLDSSTNEKLFFGSGTQLSVL.

This clone was picked up one time. Additional DNA sequences in this sample encode the identical CDR3. The genes are TRBV4-3 and TRBJ2-7; 9 nucleotides line up with TRBD2. Trimming took 4 bases from V and 4 from J; bases not matched to a gene: 5. The germline CDR1 and CDR2 sequences are LGHNA and YSLEER. CDR3 length: 14 residues. CDR3 amino acids: CASSPGLAGYEQYF. DNA for the CDR3: TGCGCCAGCAGCCCCGGGCTAGCGGGATACGAGCAGTACTTC.

This rearrangement joins TRBV29-1 to TRBJ2-7; 11 positions match TRBD1. The CDR3 consists of 16 residues. CDR1 and CDR2 from the germline V gene are SQVTM and ANQGSEA. V lost 4 bases, J lost 5 bases, and 13 bases stayed unmatched. The DNA for the CDR3 is TGCAGCGTTGTTCTCCCGGCCCAGGGACAGGGGGACGAGCAGTACTTC. Translated, it gives CSVVLPAQGQGDEQYF.

The chain has TRBV14 and TRBJ1-2; 7 positions agree with TRBD1. Germline V gene lookup returns CDR1 SGHDN and CDR2 FVKESK. This CDR3 region has 13 residues. V lost 4 bases, J lost 6 bases, and 5 bases stayed unmatched. As DNA, the CDR3 is TGTGCCAGCAGCCTGACAGGGTCCCATGGCTACACCTTC. It yields the protein CASSLTGSHGYTF.

This chain uses TRBV18 with TRBJ2-3; no clear D. Per germline, CDR1 KGHSH and CDR2 LQKENI. Trimming cost V 1 base and J 6 bases, with 8 bases left between them. This CDR3 region has 13 residues. The CDR3 nucleotides read TGTGCCAGCTCACCACTATCCTGGGATACGCAGTATTTT. Protein sequence: CASSPLSWDTQYF. The full variable domain, its missing parts supplied by reference TRBV18 and TRBJ2-3, is NAGVMQNPRHLVRRRGQEARLRCSPMKGHSHVYWYRQLPEEGLKFMVYLQKENIIDESGMPKERFSAEFPKEGPSILRIQQVVRGDSAAYFCASSPLSWDTQYFGPGTRLTVL.

The chain links TRBV5-5 to TRBJ2-2; tentatively, D is TRBD1 (6 bases). The V and J ends lost 4 bases and 2 bases respectively, with 15 bases between them. Germline lookup yields CDR1 SGHKS and CDR2 YYEKEE (reference sequence). The CDR3 runs 16 residues. CDR3 bases: TGTGCCAGCAGCGGCCTACAGGGTCTTAACACCGGGGAGCTGTTTTTT. It yields the protein CASSGLQGLNTGELFF. Combining the CDR3 with reference TRBV5-5 and TRBJ2-2 gives the whole variable domain DAGVTQSPTHLIKTRGQQVTLRCSPISGHKSVSWYQQVLGQGPQFIFQYYEKEERGRGNFPDRFSARQFPNYSSELNVNALLLGDSALYLCASSGLQGLNTGELFFGEGSRLTVL.

As to this clone: Additional DNA sequences in this sample encode the identical CDR3. V and J are TRBV11-2 and TRBJ2-3; D unclear. In germline, CDR1 is SGHAT, CDR2 FQNNGV. V was cut by 8 bases and J by 0 bases, with 6 bases left in between. The CDR3 is made up of 12 amino acids. The chain's CDR3 is CASGDSTDTQYF. Written as DNA, the CDR3 is TGTGCCAGCGGGGATAGCACAGATACGCAGTATTTT.

The rearrangement joins TRBV2 to TRBJ2-3; no reliable D call. This CDR3 spans 16 amino acids. Germline V gene sequence: CDR1 SNHLY, CDR2 FYNNEI. Trimming pared 2 bases from V and 4 bases from J, leaving 16 bases between. The CDR3, as DNA: TGTGCCAGCAGTGAACGGGCAGCCAACCTCCCAGATACGCAGTATTTT. This sequence encodes CASSERAANLPDTQYF.